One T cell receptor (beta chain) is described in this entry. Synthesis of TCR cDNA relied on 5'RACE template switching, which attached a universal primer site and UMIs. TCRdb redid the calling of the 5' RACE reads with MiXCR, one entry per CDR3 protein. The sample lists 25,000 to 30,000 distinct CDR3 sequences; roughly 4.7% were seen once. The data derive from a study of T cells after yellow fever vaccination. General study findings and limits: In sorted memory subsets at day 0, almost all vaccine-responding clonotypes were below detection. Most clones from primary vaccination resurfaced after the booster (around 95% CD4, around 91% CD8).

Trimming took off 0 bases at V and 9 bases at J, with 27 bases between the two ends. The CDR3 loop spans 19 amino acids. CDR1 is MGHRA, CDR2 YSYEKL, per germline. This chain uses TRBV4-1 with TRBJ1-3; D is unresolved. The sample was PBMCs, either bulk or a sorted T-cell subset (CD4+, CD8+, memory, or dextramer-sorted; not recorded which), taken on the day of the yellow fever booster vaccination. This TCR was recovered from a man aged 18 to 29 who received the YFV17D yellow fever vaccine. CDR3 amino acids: CASSQEESSLGVGDCTIYF. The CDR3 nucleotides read TGCGCCAGCAGCCAAGAGGAATCGTCGCTCGGGGTGGGCGATTGCACCATATATTTT.